This T cell receptor beta chain was sequenced in a study of healthy donors' naive CD4 and CD8 T cells. This clonotype was seen only a few times. Starting from approximately 500 ng of total RNA, TCR libraries were made with linear amplification. TCRdb called the reads again in MiXCR, with one record for every CDR3 protein. The sample has 180,000 or so distinct CDR3 sequences; 65% to 80% are singletons. The receptor was derived from a pool of human donors in good health; the sample pools cells from several healthy donors. Sequences were obtained from naive CD4+ and CD8+ T cells sorted from blood, pooled from several donors.

This chain's CDR3 is CASSLDRGRFYEQYF. CDR3 DNA: TGTGCCAGCAGTTTAGACAGGGGGCGCTTCTACGAGCAGTACTTC. The V call is TRBV27, the J call TRBJ2-7, with TRBD1 matching 10 bases. Germline V gene sequence: CDR1 MNHEY, CDR2 SMNVEV (reference sequence). The CDR3 covers 15 residues. Losses at the gene ends were 2 bases for V and 3 bases for J; bases not matched to a gene: 4.